This is a list of T cell receptor beta chains from one sample in a study of cytomegalovirus exposure and HLA in healthy donors. Some clones are missing from TCRdb's copy, which holds only in-frame ones; the method was immunoSEQ multiplex PCR. The repertoire holds 120,000 to 150,000 clones, with roughly 73% as singletons. Source material: PBMCs. The source is a woman between 40 and 55 years old in good health and CMV-seronegative. Each CDR3 is given with its conserved first and last residue. Each record gives: clone size, J gene, V gene, D gene, CDR3 DNA, CDR3 protein. A D gene is named only where the DNA matches it firmly. The size of a clone is reported for some rows only, either as once, few or many, or as a class for expanded clones.

. TRBJ1-3 TRBV5-1 TRBD1 TGCGCCAGCAGCTCAGGCCAGGGGGCGGAAGGAAACACCATATATTTT CASSSGQGAEGNTIYF
. TRBJ1-3 TRBV6-1 . TGTGCCAGCAGTGAATTACAGGTGGAGGGAAACACCATATATTTT CASSELQVEGNTIYF
. TRBJ1-2 TRBV2 . TGTGCCAGCAGTGAAGTCGGCAGGGGAGAGGGCTACACCTTC CASSEVGRGEGYTF
. TRBJ2-3 TRBV7-9 TRBD2 TGTGCCAGCAGCTTAGCCCCGTCTAGCGGGGGTGGGACAGATACGCAGTATTTT CASSLAPSSGGGTDTQYF
. TRBJ2-1 TRBV7-7 TRBD2 TGTGCTAGCAGCCCCACTAGCGGAACCGAGCAGTTCTTC CASSPTSGTEQFF
. TRBJ1-1 TRBV5-1 . TGCGCCAGCAGCTTGGTGGCCAGTCTGAACACTGAAGCTTTCTTT CASSLVASLNTEAFF
. TRBJ2-5 TRBV18 TRBD1 TGTGCCAGCTCACCGTGGACAGGGCAAGAGACCCAGTACTTC CASSPWTGQETQYF
. TRBJ1-2 TRBV7-2 TRBD1 TGTGCCAGCAGCTTGGTGACAGGGGGCGTCGATGGCTACACCTTC CASSLVTGGVDGYTF
. TRBJ2-1 TRBV4-3 . TGCGCCAGCAGCCAATTTGTAAGGGCATCTGGGGGCGGTAATGAGCAGTTCTTC CASSQFVRASGGGNEQFF
. TRBJ1-3 TRBV2 . TGTGCCAGCAGTGAGCTCGGCTCTGGAAACACCATATATTTT CASSELGSGNTIYF
. TRBJ2-5 TRBV23-1 TRBD1 TGCGCCAGCAGTCCGGGACAGGGATTTATTTCGACCCAGTACTTC CASSPGQGFISTQYF
. TRBJ1-1 TRBV27 . TGTGCCAGCAGTGCTTGGGCCCGACCGAACACTGAAGCTTTCTTT CASSAWARPNTEAFF
. TRBJ1-1 TRBV7-9 TRBD1 TGTTCCAGCAGCTTGACAGGGGGCGCGTACACTGAAGCTTTCTTT CSSSLTGGAYTEAFF
. TRBJ2-1 TRBV5-1 . TGCGCCAGCAGGCCGCAGGGAACCAATGAGCAGTTCTTC CASRPQGTNEQFF
. TRBJ2-4 TRBV5-4 TRBD1 TGTGCCAGCAGCTCCACAGGGGCGAGTGACATTCAGTACTTC CASSSTGASDIQYF
few TRBJ2-2 TRBV4-1 . TGCGCCAGCAGCCAAGATTCGCGTTCCGGGGAGCTGTTTTTT CASSQDSRSGELFF
. TRBJ2-4 TRBV4-1 . TGCGCCAGCAGCCAAGATTCTCAGGGCGGCAAAAACATTCAGTACTTC CASSQDSQGGKNIQYF